The next 17 T cell receptor beta chains were all read from a single sample in a study of cytomegalovirus exposure and HLA in healthy donors. In the PCR, 60 Vbeta and 13 Jbeta primers were used. The assay was immunoSEQ multiplex PCR, and TCRdb's table has in-frame clones only and misses some. The sample has about 41,000 clones; the top ten hold 5% to 8%. Sequencing input: PBMCs. These receptors were obtained from a man aged 25-40 years in good health and CMV-seronegative.

The rearrangement links TRBV28 to TRBJ2-1; 7 bases line up with TRBD2. The germline V gene has CDR1 MDHEN and CDR2 SYDVKM. The CDR3 runs 15 residues. Unmatched junction bases numbered 7, after V lost 4 bases and J lost 4 bases. Here the CDR3 DNA reads TGTGCCAGCAGTTCAGCTAGCGGTATGTACAATGAGCAGTTCTTC. Protein: CASSSASGMYNEQFF. Combining the CDR3 with reference TRBV28 and TRBJ2-1 gives the whole variable domain DVKVTQSSRYLVKRTGEKVFLECVQDMDHENMFWYRQDPGLGLRLIYFSYDVKMKEKGDIPEGYSVSREKKERFSLILESASTNQTSMYLCASSSASGMYNEQFFGPGTRLTVL.

The chain joins TRBV7-9 to TRBJ1-2, with 10 bases that match TRBD1. V shed 3 bases and J 3 bases; nucleotides not matched to a gene: 7. The CDR3 is made up of 16 amino acids. Germline V gives CDR1 SEHNR, CDR2 FQNEAQ (reference sequence). The CDR3 sequence is CASSFRQGAVDYGYTF. The CDR3 nucleotides read TGTGCCAGCAGCTTTAGACAGGGGGCCGTTGACTATGGCTACACCTTC.

The chain has TRBV19 and TRBJ2-5; 10 bases match TRBD1. V lost 11 bases, J lost 4 bases, and 4 bases stayed unmatched. The CDR3 consists of 12 residues. Germline CDR1 and CDR2: LNHDA and SQIVND (reference sequence). The DNA of the CDR3 is TGTGCCTCCGGGACAGGGGTAGAGACCCAGTACTTC. Translated, it gives CASGTGVETQYF.

The chain combines TRBV5-5 with TRBJ2-7; no firm D call. V lost 4 bases and J lost 3, with 11 bases in between. CDR1 SGHKS and CDR2 YYEKEE come from the germline V gene (reference sequence). The CDR3 is 13 amino acids. The chain's CDR3 is CASSAQQLYEQYF. CDR3 coding DNA: TGTGCCAGCAGCGCCCAACAGCTCTACGAGCAGTACTTC.

The V and J genes are TRBV6-5 and TRBJ1-6; TRBD1 agrees at 7 bases. The CDR3 is 12 residues long. Germline V CDR1 and CDR2: MNHEY, SVGAGI. V lost 6 bases and J lost 13; bases outside the gene matches: 6. Here the CDR3 DNA reads TGTGCCAGCAGGCACAGGGGAATGCCCCTCCACTTT. This translates into CASRHRGMPLHF.

The chain employs TRBV5-6 and TRBJ1-5, with 9 bases fitting TRBD1. The CDR3 is 15 residues long. From germline, CDR1 is SGHDT and CDR2 YYEEEE. With V trimmed by 1 base and J by 2 bases, 1 base remained unmatched. As DNA, the CDR3 is TGTGCCAGCAGCTTGACAGGGGGCCGCAATCAGCCCCAGCATTTT. It codes for CASSLTGGRNQPQHF.

The J gene is TRBJ1-6, the V gene TRBV27; unclear D gene. There are 14 residues in the CDR3. Trimming took 3 bases from V and 5 from J, leaving 8 bases between them. Germline loops: CDR1 MNHEY, CDR2 SMNVEV (reference sequence). CDR3 loop: CASSFSVNNSPLHF. CDR3 nucleotide sequence: TGTGCCAGCAGTTTCAGCGTTAATAATTCACCCCTCCACTTT.

The chain links TRBV10-3 to TRBJ2-3; 15 nucleotides match TRBD2. Germline CDR1 reads ENHRY; CDR2 reads SYGVKD. Trimming removed 2 bases from V and 4 bases from J; junction bases left unmatched: 16. CDR3 length: 21 amino acids. The CDR3 nucleotides read TGTGCCATCAGTGAGACACCGGGACTAGCGGGGGGACCCTCAGGGGCAGATACGCAGTATTTT. It is translated as CAISETPGLAGGPSGADTQYF.

The chain carries TRBV27 and TRBJ1-1; tentative D call: TRBD1 (5 bases). The germline V and J ends were trimmed by 3 bases and 1 base, with 18 bases remaining between them. This CDR3 has 17 amino acids. From germline, CDR1 is MNHEY and CDR2 SMNVEV (reference sequence). CDR3 amino acids: CASSLPPSGSGNTEAFF. The DNA of the CDR3 is TGTGCCAGCAGTTTGCCACCCTCAGGGTCGGGGAACACTGAAGCTTTCTTT.

This chain joins TRBV19 and TRBJ1-2, with 8 nucleotides matching TRBD1. This CDR3 spans 13 amino acids. The junction had 6 bases not matched to a gene; V was cut back by 4 bases and J by 8 bases. In germline, CDR1 is LNHDA, CDR2 SQIVND (reference sequence). The DNA of the CDR3 is TGTGCCAGTAGTACTCGGACAGGGAACGGCTACACCTTC. Translating gives CASSTRTGNGYTF.

J is TRBJ1-2 and V is TRBV6-5; D gene uncertain. Germline CDR1 is MNHEY and CDR2 is SVGAGI. V was cut by 5 bases and J by 8 bases, with 12 bases left in between. The CDR3 has 12 residues. For the CDR3, the DNA is TGTGCCAGCAGTCGGGCCAGCGGGGGCTACACCTTC. The encoded protein is CASSRASGGYTF.

The chain couples TRBV6-5 to TRBJ2-1; TRBD2 matches 7 bases. The CDR3 contains 14 residues. V lost 2 bases and J lost 8; bases outside the gene matches: 6. Germline loops: CDR1 MNHEY, CDR2 SVGAGI. The CDR3 DNA sequence: TGTGCCAGCAGTTACGCGGGGGTCGTCGATGAGCAGTTCTTC. It is translated as CASSYAGVVDEQFF.

The chain uses TRBV7-8 and TRBJ1-2, with D possibly matching TRBD1 (5 bases). V shed 5 bases and J shed 2 bases, with 9 bases lying between them. Germline CDR1 and CDR2: SGHVS and FQNEAQ. This CDR3 region has 13 residues. This CDR3 reads CASSPDINYGYTF. CDR3 nucleotide sequence: TGTGCCAGCAGCCCGGACATCAACTATGGCTACACCTTC. The variable domain in full, with the rest retrieved from reference TRBV7-8 and TRBJ1-2, is GAGVSQSPRYKVAKRGQDVALRCDPISGHVSLFWYQQALGQGPEFLTYFQNEAQLDKSGLPSDRFFAERPEGSVSTLKIQRTQQEDSAVYLCASSPDINYGYTFGSGTRLTVV.

CDR3 DNA sequence: TGTGCCAGCAGCAACCTGGGACAGGGGGAAAACACTGAAGCTTTCTTT. Protein sequence: CASSNLGQGENTEAFF. This chain joins TRBV21-1 and TRBJ1-1; the table's TRBD1 call for D was not verified on the DNA. TRBV21-1 is shown as a pseudogene. The CDR3 consists of 16 residues.

J is TRBJ2-5 and V is TRBV5-1; TRBD2 matches at 12 bases. Per germline, CDR1 SGHRS and CDR2 YFSETQ. The CDR3 is 16 residues long. V was clipped by 3 bases and J by 2 bases; unmatched bases: 5. In DNA form, the CDR3 reads TGCGCCAGCAGCTCTCTAGCGGGAGGGGGACAAGAGACCCAGTACTTC. Protein product: CASSSLAGGGQETQYF.

This chain links TRBV27 with TRBJ2-7; TRBD2 aligns across 7 bases. Per germline, CDR1 MNHEY and CDR2 SMNVEV (reference sequence). This CDR3 spans 15 amino acids. The trim removed 7 bases at V and 3 bases at J, leaving 12 bases unmatched. The CDR3 region has the DNA TGTGCCAGCATGGGATCGGGGGGAAGCGTCTACGAGCAGTACTTC. This codes for CASMGSGGSVYEQYF.

This rearrangement joins TRBV5-1 to TRBJ2-6; D perhaps matches TRBD1 (5 bases). CDR1 and CDR2 from the germline V gene are SGHRS and YFSETQ. The CDR3 loop spans 17 amino acids. V shed 4 bases and J shed 0 bases, with 14 bases lying between them. CDR3 sequence reads: CASSLDSLSSGANVLTF. CDR3 DNA sequence: TGCGCCAGCAGCCTAGACAGTCTAAGCTCTGGGGCCAACGTCCTGACTTTC.